The rows below give T cell receptor beta chains drawn from one sample of a study of cytomegalovirus exposure and HLA in healthy donors. The assay was immunoSEQ multiplex PCR, and TCRdb's table has in-frame clones only and misses some. The table shows some 180,000 clones, with 76% occurring only once. Sequenced: PBMCs. These receptors were taken from a young woman in good health and CMV-seropositive. Each CDR3 is given with its conserved first and last residue. D genes are given only for firm matches. Not all rows give a size; the values are once, few, many and, for expanded clones, a class.

>TRBJ1-3|.|TRBV6-5|.
TGTGCCAGCACTCGAACAGGAGACTCTGGAAACACCATATATTTT
CASTRTGDSGNTIYF
>TRBJ2-7|few|TRBV30|TRBD2
TGTGCCTGGAGTGTGAGTAGCGGGGGGGCCTACGAGCAGTACTTC
CAWSVSSGGAYEQYF
>TRBJ2-1|.|TRBV4-3|TRBD1
TGCGCCAGCAGCCAAGATTGGGGACGACAGGGGGAATACAATGAGCAGTTCTTC
CASSQDWGRQGEYNEQFF
>TRBJ2-7|.|TRBV6-5|TRBD2
TGTGCCAGCAGTGTTAGCGGGGGGTACGAGCAGTACTTC
CASSVSGGYEQYF
>TRBJ1-2|.|TRBV14|TRBD1
TGTGCCAGCAGCCATACAGGGGGTGGCTACACCTTC
CASSHTGGGYTF
>TRBJ2-2|once|TRBV2|.
TGTGCCAGCTTGGGAGGCCGGACCGGGGAGCTGTTTTTT
CASLGGRTGELFF
>TRBJ2-7|.|TRBV7-8|TRBD2
TGTGCCAGCAGCTTAGGCGTAGCGGGGGTAAGCGAGCAGTACTTC
CASSLGVAGVSEQYF
>TRBJ1-1|.|TRBV9|.
TGTGCCAGCAGCGTGAGGGGCGGGGGGGAAGCTTTCTTT
CASSVRGGGEAFF
>TRBJ1-1|.|TRBV5-4|.
TGTGCCAGCAGCTCGACGGGGAACACTGAAGCTTTCTTT
CASSSTGNTEAFF
>TRBJ2-5|.|TRBV6-5|TRBD2
TGTGCCAGCAGTTACTCGGGAGGGGCAGGTCGAGAGACCCAGTACTTC
CASSYSGGAGRETQYF
>TRBJ2-2|once|TRBV6-1|TRBD2
TGTGCCAGCAGTGAACGGCGGGCTAGCGGGGGCCCTCGGGACACCGGGGAGCTGTTTTTT
CASSERRASGGPRDTGELFF
>TRBJ2-2|.|TRBV9|.
TGTACCAGCAGCGTAGGACACAAGACCGGGGAGCTGTTTTTT
CTSSVGHKTGELFF
>TRBJ1-4|.|TRBV2|TRBD1
TGTGCCAGCAGTCCAGAGACAGGGATGAATGAAAAACTGTTTTTT
CASSPETGMNEKLFF
>TRBJ2-3|few|TRBV4-3|TRBD1
TGCGCCAGCAGCCCCCAGCGACAGGGAACAGATACGCAGTATTTT
CASSPQRQGTDTQYF
>TRBJ1-5|.|TRBV7-2|.
TGTGCCAGTGTACAGATGGTGAATAGCAATCAGCCCCAGCATTTT
CASVQMVNSNQPQHF
>TRBJ2-7|.|TRBV5-4|TRBD2
TGTGCCAGCAGTCCTGGGGGGGTAGCTGTTAGAGCCTACGAGCAGTACTTC
CASSPGGVAVRAYEQYF
>TRBJ1-1|once|TRBV6-1|.
TGTGCCAGCAGTGAAGGGGGGGACACTGAAGCTTTCTTT
CASSEGGDTEAFF
>TRBJ2-7|.|TRBV10-1|TRBD1
TGCGCCAGCAGTGAGTCGACAGGGAGCTCCTACGAGCAGTACTTC
CASSESTGSSYEQYF
>TRBJ2-3|.|TRBV6-4|.
TGTGCCAGCAGTGACGGGGGGATCACAGATACGCAGTATTTT
CASSDGGITDTQYF
>TRBJ1-6|.|TRBV27|.
TGTGCCAGCAGTCGCGAGGAACAGGGTAATTCACCCCTCCACTTT
CASSREEQGNSPLHF
>TRBJ2-3|few|TRBV6-4|TRBD2
TGTGCCAGCTCCCGGACTAGCGGGAGCACAGATACGCAGTATTTT
CASSRTSGSTDTQYF
>TRBJ2-1|.|TRBV5-4|.
TGTGCCAGCAGCAGGCAGCGGCCCGGAGGGAATGAGCAGTTCTTC
CASSRQRPGGNEQFF
>TRBJ1-3|.|TRBV2|.
TGTGCCAGCAGTGGGGACAACTCTGGAAACACCATATATTTT
CASSGDNSGNTIYF
>TRBJ1-2|once|TRBV6-5|.
TGTGCCAGCAGTTACTCGGCGGGGAACTATGGCTACACCTTC
CASSYSAGNYGYTF